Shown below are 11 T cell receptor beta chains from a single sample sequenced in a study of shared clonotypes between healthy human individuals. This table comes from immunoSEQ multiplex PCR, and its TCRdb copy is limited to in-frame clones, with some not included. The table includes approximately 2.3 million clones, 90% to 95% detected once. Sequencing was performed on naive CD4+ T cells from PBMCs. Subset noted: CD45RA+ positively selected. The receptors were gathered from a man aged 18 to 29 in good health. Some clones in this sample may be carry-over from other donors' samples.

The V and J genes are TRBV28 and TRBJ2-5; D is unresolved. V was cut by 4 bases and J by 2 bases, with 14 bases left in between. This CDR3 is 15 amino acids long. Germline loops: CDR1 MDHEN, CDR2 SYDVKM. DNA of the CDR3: TGTGCCAGCAGTTATAGGGCTGCTCGACAAGAGACCCAGTACTTC. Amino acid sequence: CASSYRAARQETQYF.

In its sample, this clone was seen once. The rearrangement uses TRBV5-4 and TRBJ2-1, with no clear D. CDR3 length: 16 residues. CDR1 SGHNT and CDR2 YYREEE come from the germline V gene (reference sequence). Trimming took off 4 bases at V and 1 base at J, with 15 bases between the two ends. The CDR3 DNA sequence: TGTGCCAGCAGCCCGGTGGGCAGGAATTCCTACAATGAGCAGTTCTTC. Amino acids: CASSPVGRNSYNEQFF.

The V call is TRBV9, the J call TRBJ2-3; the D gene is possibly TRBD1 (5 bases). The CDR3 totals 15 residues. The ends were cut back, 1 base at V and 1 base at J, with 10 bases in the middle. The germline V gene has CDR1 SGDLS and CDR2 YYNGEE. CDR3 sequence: CASSVFQGRTDTQYF. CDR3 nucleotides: TGTGCCAGCAGCGTATTTCAGGGTCGCACAGATACGCAGTATTTT.

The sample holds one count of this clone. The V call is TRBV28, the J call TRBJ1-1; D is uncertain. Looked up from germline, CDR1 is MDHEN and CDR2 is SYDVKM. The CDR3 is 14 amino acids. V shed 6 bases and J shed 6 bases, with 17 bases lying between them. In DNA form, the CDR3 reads TGTGCCAGCAGCTTTAGCGTCCGATCGGCTGAAGCTTTCTTT. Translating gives CASSFSVRSAEAFF.

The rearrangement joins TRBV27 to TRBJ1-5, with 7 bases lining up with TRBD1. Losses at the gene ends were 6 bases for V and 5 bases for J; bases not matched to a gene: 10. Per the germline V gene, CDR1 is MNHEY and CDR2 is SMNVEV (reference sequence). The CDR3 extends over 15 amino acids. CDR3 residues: CASSPKGDSYQPQHF. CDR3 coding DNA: TGTGCCAGCAGCCCAAAGGGGGACAGTTATCAGCCCCAGCATTTT.

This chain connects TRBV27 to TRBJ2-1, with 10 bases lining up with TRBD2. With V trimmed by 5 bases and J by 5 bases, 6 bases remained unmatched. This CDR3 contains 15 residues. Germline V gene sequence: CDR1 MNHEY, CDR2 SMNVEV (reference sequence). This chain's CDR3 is CASSQSGRADNEQFF. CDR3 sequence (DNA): TGTGCCAGCAGTCAGAGCGGGAGGGCCGACAATGAGCAGTTCTTC.

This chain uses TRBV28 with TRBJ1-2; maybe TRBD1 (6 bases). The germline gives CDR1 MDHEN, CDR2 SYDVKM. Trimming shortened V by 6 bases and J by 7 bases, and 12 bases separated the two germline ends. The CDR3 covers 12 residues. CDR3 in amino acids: CASSNRDGGYTF. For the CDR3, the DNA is TGTGCCAGCAGCAACAGGGATGGTGGCTACACCTTC.

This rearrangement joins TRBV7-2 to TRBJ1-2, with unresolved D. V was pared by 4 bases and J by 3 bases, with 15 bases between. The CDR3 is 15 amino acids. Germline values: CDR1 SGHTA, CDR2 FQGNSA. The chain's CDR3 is CASSSTQASYYGYTF. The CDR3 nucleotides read TGTGCCAGCAGCTCAACCCAGGCATCCTACTATGGCTACACCTTC. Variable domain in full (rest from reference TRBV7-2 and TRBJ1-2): GAGVSQSPSNKVTEKGKDVELRCDPISGHTALYWYRQSLGQGLEFLIYFQGNSAPDKSGLPSDRFSAERTGGSVSTLTIQRTQQEDSAVYLCASSSTQASYYGYTFGSGTRLTVV.

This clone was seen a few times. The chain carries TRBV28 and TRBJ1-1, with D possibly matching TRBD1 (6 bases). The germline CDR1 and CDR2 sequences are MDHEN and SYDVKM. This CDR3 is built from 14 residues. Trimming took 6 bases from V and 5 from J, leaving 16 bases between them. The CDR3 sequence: CASRPGQRGTEAFF. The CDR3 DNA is TGTGCCAGCAGGCCCGGACAGAGAGGGACTGAAGCTTTCTTT.

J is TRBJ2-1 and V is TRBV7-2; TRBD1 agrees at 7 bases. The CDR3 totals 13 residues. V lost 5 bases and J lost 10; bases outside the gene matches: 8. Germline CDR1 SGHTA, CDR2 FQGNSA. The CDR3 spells CASSQNRGEEQFF. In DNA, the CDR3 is TGTGCCAGCAGCCAAAACAGGGGCGAGGAGCAGTTCTTC. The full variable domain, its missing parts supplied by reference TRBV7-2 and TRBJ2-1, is GAGVSQSPSNKVTEKGKDVELRCDPISGHTALYWYRQSLGQGLEFLIYFQGNSAPDKSGLPSDRFSAERTGGSVSTLTIQRTQQEDSAVYLCASSQNRGEEQFFGPGTRLTVL.

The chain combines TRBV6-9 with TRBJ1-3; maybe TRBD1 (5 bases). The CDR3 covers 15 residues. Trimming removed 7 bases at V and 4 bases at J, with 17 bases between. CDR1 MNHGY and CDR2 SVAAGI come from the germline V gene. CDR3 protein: CASTTAGGNGNTIYF. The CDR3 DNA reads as TGTGCCAGCACCACCGCGGGGGGGAACGGAAACACCATATATTTT.